Sequencing of this T cell receptor beta chain was carried out in a study of blood T cell repertoires in COVID-19. Looking at the study overall: PBMCs, B-cell-depleted T cells, or T cells provided the cDNA or gDNA that made up the material.

This clone was observed a handful of times. Method: immunoSEQ multiplex PCR; TCRdb's copy keeps in-frame clones and lacks some. The table lists 200,000 to 250,000 clones, 84% of them singletons. The V gene end was trimmed by 3 bases and the J gene end by 0 bases; junction bases not matched to a gene: 11. The CDR3 totals 20 residues. Per the germline V gene, CDR1 is LGHNA and CDR2 is YNFKEQ. The rearrangement links TRBV4-2 to TRBJ2-3, with 14 positions matching TRBD2. The receptor's source is a woman aged 80 or older with active or convalescent COVID-19. The specimen sequenced was peripheral blood. The CDR3 nucleotides read TGTGCCAGCAGCCATCCGGAGGGGACTAGCGGGGGCCCTAGCACAGATACGCAGTATTTT. Its translation: CASSHPEGTSGGPSTDTQYF.